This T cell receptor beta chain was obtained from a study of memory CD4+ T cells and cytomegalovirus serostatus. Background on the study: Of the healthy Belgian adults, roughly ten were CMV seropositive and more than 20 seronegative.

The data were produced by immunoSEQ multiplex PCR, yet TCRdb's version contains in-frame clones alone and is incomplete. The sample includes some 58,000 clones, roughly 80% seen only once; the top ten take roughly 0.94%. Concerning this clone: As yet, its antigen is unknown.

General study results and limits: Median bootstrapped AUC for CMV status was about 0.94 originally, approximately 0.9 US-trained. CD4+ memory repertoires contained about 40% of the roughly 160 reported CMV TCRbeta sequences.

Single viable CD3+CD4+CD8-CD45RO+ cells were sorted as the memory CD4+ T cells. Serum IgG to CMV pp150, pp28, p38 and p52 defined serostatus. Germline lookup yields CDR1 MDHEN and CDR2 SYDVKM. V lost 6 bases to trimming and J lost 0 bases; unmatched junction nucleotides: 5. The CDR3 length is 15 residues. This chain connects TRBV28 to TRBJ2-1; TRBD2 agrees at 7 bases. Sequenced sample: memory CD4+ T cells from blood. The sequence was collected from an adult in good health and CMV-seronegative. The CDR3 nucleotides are TGTGCCAGCAGACACCCTAGCGGCTCCTACAATGAGCAGTTCTTC. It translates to CASRHPSGSYNEQFF.